The clone carrying this T cell receptor (beta chain) was found a few times. Its antigen is undetermined. The protocol was immunoSEQ multiplex PCR, while the TCRdb copy is restricted to in-frame clones and leaves out a portion. The sample consists of 49,000 or so clones, around 80% of them appearing once. Specified time point: week 5, during vaccination. A 20-mer mutant IDH1 peptide at 300 ug was injected subcutaneously with topical imiquimod. This CDR3 spans 14 amino acids. Germline V lookup: CDR1 MGHRA, CDR2 YSYEKL. With 6 bases clipped from V and 7 bases from J, the junction kept 7 bases outside the gene matches. The sample comes from a study of a mutant IDH1 vaccine in newly diagnosed glioma.

The material was PBMCs, obtained from a glioma patient whose treatment included an IDH1 peptide vaccine. This rearrangement joins TRBV4-1 to TRBJ1-5; TRBD1 matches 9 bases. The clonotype comes from a woman aged 40-49 years with glioma. The CDR3 protein is CASSDRQGGQPQHF. The CDR3 nucleotides read TGCGCCAGCAGTGACAGACAGGGGGGACAGCCCCAGCATTTT.